The 17 T cell receptor beta chains listed next were all sequenced from one sample in a study of cytomegalovirus exposure and HLA in healthy donors. The study ran its PCR with 60 Vbeta and 13 Jbeta primers. Data came from immunoSEQ multiplex PCR; TCRdb stores just in-frame clones and leaves some out. Of 62,000 or so clones in the sample, about 90% are singletons; the top ten hold 1.4% to 1.5%. The sequenced sample consisted of PBMCs. The origin of the receptors is a man aged 18 to 30 in good health and CMV-seronegative.

The V call is TRBV2, the J call TRBJ1-5; TRBD1 might be the D (6 bases). Trimming removed 4 bases at V and 6 bases at J, with 10 bases between. CDR1 and CDR2 (germline): SNHLY, FYNNEI. The CDR3 runs to 13 residues. The CDR3 sequence: CASSAQGRQPQHF. For the CDR3, the DNA is TGTGCCAGCAGTGCTCAGGGGCGTCAGCCCCAGCATTTT.

The chain carries TRBV6-5 and TRBJ1-2, with 7 bases identical to TRBD1. The CDR3 consists of 13 residues. Germline loops: CDR1 MNHEY, CDR2 SVGAGI. V lost 11 bases to trimming and J lost 0 bases; unmatched junction nucleotides: 6. The chain's CDR3 is CACRQGPNYGYTF. The CDR3 DNA reads as TGTGCCTGCCGACAGGGACCTAACTATGGCTACACCTTC.

The rearrangement links TRBV2 to TRBJ2-7; weak D call: TRBD1 (5 bases). Germline V lookup: CDR1 SNHLY, CDR2 FYNNEI. This CDR3 has 12 amino acids. Trimming removed 6 bases from V and 1 base from J, with 7 bases in between. CDR3 in amino acids: CASSRQSYEQYF. The CDR3 nucleotides read TGTGCCAGCAGCCGACAGTCCTACGAGCAGTACTTC.

The chain's CDR3 is CASSLRGQGIIGELFF. CDR3 in DNA: TGTGCCAGCAGCTTACGTGGACAGGGTATCATCGGGGAGCTGTTTTTT. The chain is built from TRBV7-9 and TRBJ2-2; TRBD1 matches 8 bases. CDR3 size: 16 residues. V was pared by 2 bases and J by 7 bases, with 9 bases of the junction left unmatched. Germline assignment: CDR1 SEHNR and CDR2 FQNEAQ (reference sequence).

This rearrangement joins TRBV29-1 to TRBJ2-2; possibly TRBD1 for D (6 bases). V lost 7 bases to trimming and J lost 1 base, with 19 bases between them. Germline V CDR1 and CDR2: SQVTM, ANQGSEA. The CDR3 has 16 amino acids. The CDR3 region is CSAVLWGPRNTGELFF. CDR3 bases: TGCAGCGCCGTTCTGTGGGGGCCACGGAACACCGGGGAGCTGTTTTTT.

This rearrangement joins TRBV10-3 to TRBJ2-3; 9 bases match TRBD1. The V gene end was trimmed by 5 bases and the J gene end by 4 bases; junction bases not matched to a gene: 1. The V gene's germline CDR1 is ENHRY and CDR2 SYGVKD. The CDR3 sequence is 13 residues long. The CDR3 protein is CAISTGGPDTQYF. The CDR3 bases are TGTGCCATCAGTACAGGGGGCCCAGATACGCAGTATTTT.

This chain uses TRBV7-6 with TRBJ2-5; D is ambiguous. The DNA end is a closer match to TRBJ2-7, so the J assignment may be wrong. CDR3 length equals 13 residues. Per germline, CDR1 SGHVS and CDR2 FNYEAQ. CDR3: CASSAFVGSEQYF. In DNA form, the CDR3 reads TGTGCCAGCAGCGCCTTTGTGGGTAGCGAGCAGTACTTC.

The V gene is TRBV6-5, the J gene TRBJ1-1; D unresolved. CDR1 and CDR2 from the germline V gene are MNHEY and SVGAGI. Trimming stripped 2 bases from V and 6 bases from J, with 7 bases between. This CDR3 has 12 residues. CDR3 nucleotide sequence: TGTGCCAGCAGTTACGAGGGAGCTGAAGCTTTCTTT. Translation gives CASSYEGAEAFF.

V gene TRBV6-5 combines with J gene TRBJ1-5; the match to TRBD1 covers 10 bases. V shed 6 bases and J 6 bases; nucleotides not matched to a gene: 5. CDR1 and CDR2 (germline): MNHEY, SVGAGI. The CDR3 is made up of 14 amino acids. The CDR3 region is CASRTGGHGQPQHF. The DNA of the CDR3 is TGTGCCAGCAGGACAGGGGGCCACGGTCAGCCCCAGCATTTT.

The chain recombines TRBV20-1 with TRBJ1-2; D not resolved. This CDR3 has 11 residues. Looked up from germline, CDR1 is DFQATT and CDR2 is SNEGSKA (reference sequence). V lost 0 bases and J lost 8, with 7 bases in between. CDR3 DNA sequence: TGCAGTGCTAGAGAAGCATCAGGCTACACCTTC. Its translation is CSAREASGYTF.

This clone was detected only once. V usage is TRBV30 and J usage is TRBJ1-5; 8 bases fit TRBD1. CDR3 length equals 13 residues. With 5 bases clipped from V and 3 bases from J, the junction kept 3 bases outside the gene matches. Per the germline V gene, CDR1 is GTSNPN and CDR2 is SVGIG (reference sequence). The CDR3 DNA sequence: TGTGCCTGGGCGGACAGGGCCAATCAGCCCCAGCATTTT. As protein: CAWADRANQPQHF.

This chain links TRBV13 with TRBJ2-7, with TRBD1 identical over 8 bases. V trimming: 6 bases; J trimming: 5 bases; junction bases outside the gene matches: 18. CDR1 PRHDT and CDR2 FYEKMQ come from the germline V gene (reference sequence). CDR3 length: 17 amino acids. CDR3 loop: CASSPTSRDRIENEQYF. The DNA of the CDR3 is TGTGCCAGCAGTCCAACCTCTCGGGACAGGATAGAGAACGAGCAGTACTTC.

The chain has TRBV27 and TRBJ2-7; 13 bases are shared with TRBD2. Germline lookup yields CDR1 MNHEY and CDR2 SMNVEV (reference sequence). CDR3 length: 13 amino acids. The V segment lost 8 bases and the J segment 5 bases; nucleotides outside the gene matches: 3. In DNA form, the CDR3 reads TGTGCCAGCCGACTAGCGGGGGGAGACGAGCAGTACTTC. Translating gives CASRLAGGDEQYF.

In this sample, this clone turned up a few times. V is TRBV6-5 and J is TRBJ2-1, with D possibly TRBD2 on 5 matching bases. This CDR3 contains 14 residues. From germline, CDR1 is MNHEY and CDR2 SVGAGI. Deletions cut 7 bases from V and 2 bases from J, with 12 bases between. The CDR3 is CASTRGSAYNEQFF. The CDR3 DNA is TGTGCCAGCACCAGAGGGTCTGCCTACAATGAGCAGTTCTTC.

This clone occurred a few times. This chain uses TRBV10-1 with TRBJ2-1; no clear D gene. V shed 9 bases and J shed 10 bases, with 13 bases lying between them. The CDR3 loop spans 11 amino acids. Per the germline V gene, CDR1 is WNHNN and CDR2 is SYGVQD (reference sequence). The CDR3 spells CASGRAGEQFF. DNA for the CDR3: TGCGCCAGTGGGCGAGCAGGCGAGCAGTTCTTC.

The chain couples TRBV27 to TRBJ1-6; TRBD1 is a possible D gene (5 bases). V was pared by 6 bases and J by 11 bases, with 17 bases between. CDR3 length equals 14 residues. The V gene's germline CDR1 is MNHEY and CDR2 SMNVEV (reference sequence). The CDR3 reads CASSPGGPPPPLHF. In nucleotides, the CDR3 is TGTGCCAGCAGCCCCGGGGGTCCCCCTCCACCCCTCCACTTT.

The chain couples TRBV11-2 to TRBJ1-1, with TRBD1 identical over 7 bases. Germline CDR1 is SGHAT and CDR2 is FQNNGV. The CDR3 has 15 amino acids. Trimming removed 5 bases from V and 6 bases from J; junction bases left unmatched: 12. CDR3 DNA: TGTGCCAGCAGCCTAGGGGGCCAGGCTCCAGCTGAAGCTTTCTTT. Translated, it gives CASSLGGQAPAEAFF.